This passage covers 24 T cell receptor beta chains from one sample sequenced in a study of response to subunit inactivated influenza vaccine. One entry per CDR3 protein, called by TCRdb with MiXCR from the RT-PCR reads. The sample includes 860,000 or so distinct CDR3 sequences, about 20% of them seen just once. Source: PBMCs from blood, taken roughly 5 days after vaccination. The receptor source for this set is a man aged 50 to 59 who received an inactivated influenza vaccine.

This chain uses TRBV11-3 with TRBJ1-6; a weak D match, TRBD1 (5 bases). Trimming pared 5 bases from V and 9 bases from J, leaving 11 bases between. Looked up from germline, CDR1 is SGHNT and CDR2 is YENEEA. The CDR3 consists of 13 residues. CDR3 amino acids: CASSRGRLSPLHF. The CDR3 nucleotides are TGTGCCAGCAGCCGGGGACGGCTTTCACCCCTCCACTTT.

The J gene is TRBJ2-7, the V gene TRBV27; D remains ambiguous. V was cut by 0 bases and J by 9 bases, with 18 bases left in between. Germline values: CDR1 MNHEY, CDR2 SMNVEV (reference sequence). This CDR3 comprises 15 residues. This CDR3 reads CASSLSSTALSGQYF. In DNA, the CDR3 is TGTGCCAGCAGTTTATCTTCAACGGCCCTTTCAGGGCAGTACTTC.

CDR3 region: CSAYQTGGGTEAFF. The CDR3 DNA reads as TGCAGTGCCTACCAGACAGGGGGAGGCACTGAAGCTTTCTTT. The chain employs TRBV20-1 and TRBJ1-1; 9 nucleotides agree with TRBD1. The junction had 9 bases not matched to a gene; V was cut back by 6 bases and J by 4 bases. Germline CDR1 DFQATT, CDR2 SNEGSKA (reference sequence). CDR3 length equals 14 residues.

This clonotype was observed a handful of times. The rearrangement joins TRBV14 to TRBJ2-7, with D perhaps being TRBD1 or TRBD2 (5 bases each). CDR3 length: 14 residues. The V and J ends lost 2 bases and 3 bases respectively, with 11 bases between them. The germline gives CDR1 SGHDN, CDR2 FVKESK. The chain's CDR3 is CASSQPGTGYEQYF. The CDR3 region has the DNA TGTGCCAGCAGCCAACCCGGGACGGGCTACGAGCAGTACTTC.

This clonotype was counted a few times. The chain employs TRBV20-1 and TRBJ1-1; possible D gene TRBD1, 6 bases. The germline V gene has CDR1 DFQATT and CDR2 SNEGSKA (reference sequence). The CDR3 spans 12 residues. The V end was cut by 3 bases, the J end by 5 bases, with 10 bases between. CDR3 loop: CSARLGATEAFF. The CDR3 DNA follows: TGCAGTGCTAGGTTGGGGGCTACTGAAGCTTTCTTT.

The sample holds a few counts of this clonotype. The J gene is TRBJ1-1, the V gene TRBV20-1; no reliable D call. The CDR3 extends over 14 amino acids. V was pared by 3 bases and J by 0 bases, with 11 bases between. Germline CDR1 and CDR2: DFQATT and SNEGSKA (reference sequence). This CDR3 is CSASNPAVNTEAFF. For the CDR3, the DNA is TGCAGTGCTAGTAATCCAGCCGTGAACACTGAAGCTTTCTTT.

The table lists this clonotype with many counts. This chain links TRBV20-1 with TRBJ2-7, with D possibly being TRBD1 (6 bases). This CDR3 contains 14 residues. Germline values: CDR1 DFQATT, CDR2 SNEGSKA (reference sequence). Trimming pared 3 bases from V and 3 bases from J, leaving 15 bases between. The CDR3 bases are TGCAGTGCTAGGGACAGATCTAGAGGCTACGAGCAGTACTTC. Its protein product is CSARDRSRGYEQYF.

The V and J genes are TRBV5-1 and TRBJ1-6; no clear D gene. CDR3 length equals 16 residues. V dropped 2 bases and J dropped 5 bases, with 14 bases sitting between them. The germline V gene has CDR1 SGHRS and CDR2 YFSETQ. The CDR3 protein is CASSLLGLRDNSPLHF. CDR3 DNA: TGCGCCAGCAGCTTATTAGGACTCCGTGATAATTCACCCCTCCACTTT.

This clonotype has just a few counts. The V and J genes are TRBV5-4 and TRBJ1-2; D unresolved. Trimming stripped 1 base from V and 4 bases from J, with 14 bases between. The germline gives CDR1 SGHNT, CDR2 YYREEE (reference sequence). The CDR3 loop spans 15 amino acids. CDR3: CASSLNGRTLYGYTF. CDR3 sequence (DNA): TGTGCCAGCAGCTTGAACGGACGGACGCTCTATGGCTACACCTTC. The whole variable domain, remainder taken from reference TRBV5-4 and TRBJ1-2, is ETGVTQSPTHLIKTRGQQVTLRCSSQSGHNTVSWYQQALGQGPQFIFQYYREEENGRGNFPPRFSGLQFPNYSSELNVNALELDDSALYLCASSLNGRTLYGYTFGSGTRLTVV.

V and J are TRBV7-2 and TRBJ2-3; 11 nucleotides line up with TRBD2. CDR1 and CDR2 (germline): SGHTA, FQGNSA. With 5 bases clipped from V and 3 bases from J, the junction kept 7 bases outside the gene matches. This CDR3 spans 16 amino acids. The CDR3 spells CASSLLAGAWTDTQYF. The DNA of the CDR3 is TGTGCCAGCAGCCTACTAGCGGGGGCTTGGACAGATACGCAGTATTTT. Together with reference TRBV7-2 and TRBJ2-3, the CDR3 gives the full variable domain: GAGVSQSPSNKVTEKGKDVELRCDPISGHTALYWYRQSLGQGLEFLIYFQGNSAPDKSGLPSDRFSAERTGGSVSTLTIQRTQQEDSAVYLCASSLLAGAWTDTQYFGPGTRLTVL.

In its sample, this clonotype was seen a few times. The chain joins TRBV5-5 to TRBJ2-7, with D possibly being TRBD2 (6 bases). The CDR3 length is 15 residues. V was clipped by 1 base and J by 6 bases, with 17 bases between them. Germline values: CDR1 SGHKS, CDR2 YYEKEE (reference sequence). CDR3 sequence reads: CASSLLFGGTGEQYF. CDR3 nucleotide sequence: TGTGCCAGCAGCTTGTTATTCGGGGGTACCGGCGAGCAGTACTTC.

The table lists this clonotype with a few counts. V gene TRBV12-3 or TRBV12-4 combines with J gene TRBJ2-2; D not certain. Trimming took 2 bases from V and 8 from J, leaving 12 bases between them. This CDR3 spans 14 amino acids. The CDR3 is CASSLSRFEGELFF. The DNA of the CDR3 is TGTGCCAGCAGTTTAAGTCGTTTTGAAGGGGAGCTGTTTTTT.

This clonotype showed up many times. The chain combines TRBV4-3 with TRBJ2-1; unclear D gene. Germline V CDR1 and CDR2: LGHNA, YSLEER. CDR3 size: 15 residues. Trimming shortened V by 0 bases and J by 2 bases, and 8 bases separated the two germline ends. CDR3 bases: TGCGCCAGCAGCCAAGAGCACACACCCTACAATGAGCAGTTCTTC. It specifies CASSQEHTPYNEQFF.

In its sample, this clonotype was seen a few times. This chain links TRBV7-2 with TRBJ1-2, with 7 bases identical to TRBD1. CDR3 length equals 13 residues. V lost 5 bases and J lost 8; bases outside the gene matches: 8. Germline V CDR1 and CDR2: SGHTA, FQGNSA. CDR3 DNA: TGTGCCAGCAGCCGGCGACAGGGTGTCGGCTACACCTTC. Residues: CASSRRQGVGYTF.

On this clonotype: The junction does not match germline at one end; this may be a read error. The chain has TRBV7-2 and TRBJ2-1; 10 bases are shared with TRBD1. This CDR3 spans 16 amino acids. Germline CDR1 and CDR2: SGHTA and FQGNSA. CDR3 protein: CASSLAGQGSYNERFF. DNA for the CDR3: TGTGCCAGCAGCTTAGCGGGACAGGGGTCGTACAATGAGCGGTTCTTC.

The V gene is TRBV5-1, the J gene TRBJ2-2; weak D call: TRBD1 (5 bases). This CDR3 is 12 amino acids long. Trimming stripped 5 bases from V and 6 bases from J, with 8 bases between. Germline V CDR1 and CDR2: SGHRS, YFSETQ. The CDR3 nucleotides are TGCGCCAGCAGAGGGGATCCCGGGGAGCTGTTTTTT. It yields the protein CASRGDPGELFF.

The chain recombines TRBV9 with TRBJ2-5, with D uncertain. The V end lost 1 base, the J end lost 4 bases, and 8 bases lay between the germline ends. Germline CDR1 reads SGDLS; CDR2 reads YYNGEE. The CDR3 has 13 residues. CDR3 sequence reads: CASSVKGLETQYF. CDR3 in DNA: TGTGCCAGCAGCGTAAAGGGATTAGAGACCCAGTACTTC.

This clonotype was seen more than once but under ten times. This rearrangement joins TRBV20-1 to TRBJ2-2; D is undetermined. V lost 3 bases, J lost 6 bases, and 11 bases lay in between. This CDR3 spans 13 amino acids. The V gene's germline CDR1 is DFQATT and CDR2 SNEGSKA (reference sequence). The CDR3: CSARAYPPGELFF. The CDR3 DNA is TGCAGTGCTAGGGCCTACCCTCCCGGGGAGCTGTTTTTT.

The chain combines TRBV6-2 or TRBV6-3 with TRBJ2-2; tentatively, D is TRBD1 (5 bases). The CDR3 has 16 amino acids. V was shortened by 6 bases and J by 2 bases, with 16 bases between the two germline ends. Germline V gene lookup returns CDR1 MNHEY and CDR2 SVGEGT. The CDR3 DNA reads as TGTGCCAGCAGCCAGTGGGGCTCCGGAAACACCGGGGAGCTGTTTTTT. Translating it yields CASSQWGSGNTGELFF.

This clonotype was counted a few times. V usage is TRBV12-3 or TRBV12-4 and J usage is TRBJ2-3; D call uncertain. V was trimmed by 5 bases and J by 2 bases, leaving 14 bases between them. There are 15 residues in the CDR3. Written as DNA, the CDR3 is TGTGCCAGCAGTCCGGGCCCCCCCCCCACAGATACGCAGTATTTT. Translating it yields CASSPGPPPTDTQYF.

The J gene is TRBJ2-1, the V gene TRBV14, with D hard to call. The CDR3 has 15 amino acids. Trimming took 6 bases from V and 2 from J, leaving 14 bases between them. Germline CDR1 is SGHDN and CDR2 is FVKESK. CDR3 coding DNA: TGTGCCAGCAGACCCCCTGGCGGAGCCTACAATGAGCAGTTCTTC. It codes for CASRPPGGAYNEQFF.

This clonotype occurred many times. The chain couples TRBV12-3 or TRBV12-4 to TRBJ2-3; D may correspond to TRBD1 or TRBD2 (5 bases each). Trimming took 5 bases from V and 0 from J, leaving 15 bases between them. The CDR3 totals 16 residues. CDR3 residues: CASSGSGTASTDTQYF. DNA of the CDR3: TGTGCCAGCAGTGGATCCGGGACGGCTAGCACAGATACGCAGTATTTT.

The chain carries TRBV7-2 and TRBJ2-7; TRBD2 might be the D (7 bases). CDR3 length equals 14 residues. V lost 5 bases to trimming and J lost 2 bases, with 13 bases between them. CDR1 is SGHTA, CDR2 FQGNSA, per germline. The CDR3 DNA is TGTGCCAGCAGCCCGAGGGAGGGGGCCTACGAGCAGTACTTC. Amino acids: CASSPREGAYEQYF.

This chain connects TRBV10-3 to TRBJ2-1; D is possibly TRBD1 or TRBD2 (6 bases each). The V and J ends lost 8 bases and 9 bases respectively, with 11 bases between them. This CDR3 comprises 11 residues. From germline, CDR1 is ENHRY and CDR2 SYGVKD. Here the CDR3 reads CAISEGGEQFF. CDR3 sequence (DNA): TGTGCCATCTCCGAGGGGGGTGAGCAGTTCTTC.